This record covers a single T cell receptor (beta chain). This specimen comes from a study of blood T cell repertoires in COVID-19. Measured with immunoSEQ multiplex PCR; TCRdb has only the in-frame clones, and not every one. This table holds roughly 320,000 clones, around 87% found once. This CDR3 comprises 15 residues. Unmatched junction bases numbered 11, after V lost 3 bases and J lost 4 bases. The germline V gene has CDR1 GTSNPN and CDR2 SVGIG (reference sequence). The sequence derives from a man in his 70s with acute or convalescent COVID-19. This rearrangement joins TRBV30 to TRBJ1-1; 7 bases agree with TRBD1. Material for sequencing was peripheral blood. The CDR3 nucleotides are TGTGCCTGGAGGAGGGGGACAGAAAGGAGCACTGAAGCTTTCTTT. Translated: CAWRRGTERSTEAFF. The full variable domain, in which reference TRBV30 and TRBJ1-1 provide the parts outside the CDR3, is SQTIHQWPATLVQPVGSPLSLECTVEGTSNPNLYWYRQAAGRGLQLLFYSVGIGQISSEVPQNLSASRPQDRQFILSSKKLLLSDSGFYLCAWRRGTERSTEAFFGQGTRLTVV.